Listed below are T cell receptor beta chains from one sample, sequenced in a study of OX40 agonist ivuxolimab in advanced cancers. Method: immunoSEQ multiplex PCR; TCRdb's copy keeps in-frame clones and lacks some. Counted here are around 58,000 clones, approximately 94% occurring once; the ten biggest clones make up about 19%. The material sequenced was CD4+ or CD8+ T cells sorted from blood, taken in a trial of the OX40 agonist ivuxolimab. These receptors all stem from an adult with an advanced solid tumor such as melanoma, head and neck, liver or kidney cancer. Both conserved end residues are part of each CDR3. D genes are given only for firm matches. Clone size is stated in some rows and not others, as once, few, many or a class when expanded.

j_gene	d_gene	abundance	v_gene	CDR3aa	CDR3nt
TRBJ1-2	-	-	TRBV6-5	CASSYSSLLNYGYTF	TGTGCCAGCAGTTACTCCAGCCTCCTCAACTATGGCTACACCTTC
TRBJ2-7	TRBD1	-	TRBV28	CATQQRQGVYEQYF	TGTGCGACCCAGCAGAGGCAGGGGGTTTACGAGCAGTACTTC
TRBJ2-2	-	-	TRBV7-9	CASISSPEPNTGELFF	TGTGCCAGCATCTCCAGCCCAGAGCCGAACACCGGGGAGCTGTTTTTT
TRBJ2-3	-	-	TRBV28	CASSFPTDGSTDTQYF	TGTGCCAGCAGTTTCCCCACTGACGGCAGCACAGATACGCAGTATTTT
TRBJ2-3	-	-	TRBV7-3	CASSLTGGNTDTQYF	TGTGCCAGCAGCTTAACTGGTGGGAACACAGATACGCAGTATTTT
TRBJ2-7	TRBD1	-	TRBV5-8	CASSLALGQSYEQYF	TGTGCCAGCAGCTTGGCCCTGGGACAGAGCTACGAGCAGTACTTC
TRBJ2-1	TRBD2	-	TRBV5-6	CASSLGSGSYNEQFF	TGTGCCAGCAGCTTGGGTAGCGGGAGTTACAATGAGCAGTTCTTC
TRBJ2-5	-	-	TRBV15	CATSLRDSLRETQYF	TGTGCCACGAGTCTCCGGGACTCGCTCAGAGAGACCCAGTACTTC
TRBJ2-7	TRBD2	-	TRBV7-9	CASSSSLAAYEQYF	TGTGCCAGCAGCTCATCACTAGCGGCCTACGAGCAGTACTTC
TRBJ1-1	-	-	TRBV6-9	CASSYSVSNTEAFF	TGTGCCAGCAGTTACTCGGTCAGTAACACTGAAGCTTTCTTT
TRBJ1-2	TRBD1	-	TRBV19	CASSLGQGEGYGYTF	TGTGCCAGTAGCCTAGGGCAGGGGGAGGGCTATGGCTACACCTTC
TRBJ2-3	TRBD2	once	TRBV7-8	CASSFSGLAGGPTDTQYF	TGTGCCAGCAGCTTCTCAGGACTAGCGGGAGGGCCTACAGATACGCAGTATTTT
TRBJ2-7	-	-	TRBV19	CASSMGFEQYF	TGTGCCAGTAGTATGGGCTTCGAGCAGTACTTC
TRBJ2-7	-	once	TRBV14	CASSYGSYPSYEQYF	TGTGCCAGCAGTTATGGCTCGTACCCCTCCTACGAGCAGTACTTC
TRBJ1-5	-	-	TRBV4-3	CASSPSRGNQPQHF	TGCGCCAGCAGCCCCAGCAGGGGCAATCAGCCCCAGCATTTT
TRBJ1-2	TRBD1	-	TRBV27	CASSAGTASANYGYTF	TGTGCCAGCAGTGCGGGGACAGCCTCTGCTAACTATGGCTACACCTTC
TRBJ2-7	-	-	TRBV21-1	CASSKEVRSVYYEQYF	TGTGCCAGCAGCAAAGAAGTCCGAAGCGTATACTACGAGCAGTACTTC
TRBJ2-2	-	-	TRBV5-6	CASSLVDRANTGELFF	TGTGCCAGCAGCTTGGTGGACAGAGCGAACACCGGGGAGCTGTTTTTT
TRBJ1-1	-	-	TRBV7-9	CARGGMGENTEAFF	TGTGCCAGAGGGGGGATGGGAGAAAACACTGAAGCTTTCTTT
TRBJ2-7	TRBD2	once	TRBV5-4	CASSFRTGTSGRGWYF	TGTGCCAGCAGCTTCCGAACGGGGACTAGCGGGAGGGGTTGGTACTTC
TRBJ2-7	TRBD1	-	TRBV27	CASSLSGTGVLSEQYF	TGTGCCAGCAGTTTATCTGGGACAGGGGTTTTGTCCGAGCAGTACTTC
TRBJ1-2	-	-	TRBV9	CASSVDGADGYTF	TGTGCCAGCAGCGTAGACGGGGCAGATGGCTACACCTTC
TRBJ2-7	-	-	TRBV13	CASSGGRSYEQYF	TGTGCCAGCAGCGGGGGACGTTCCTACGAGCAGTACTTC
TRBJ2-3	-	once	TRBV28	CASSLYWQGTDTQYF	TGTGCCAGCAGTTTATACTGGCAGGGCACAGATACGCAGTATTTT
TRBJ2-7	-	-	TRBV7-6	CASSLGGGITYEQYF	TGTGCCAGCAGCTTAGGCGGCGGGATAACCTACGAGCAGTACTTC
TRBJ2-7	-	-	TRBV6-1	CASSGPRREQYF	TGTGCCAGCAGTGGCCCCCGGAGAGAGCAGTACTTC
TRBJ2-7	TRBD1	-	TRBV19	CASSATRDRGHEQYF	TGTGCCAGTAGTGCTACCCGGGACAGGGGCCACGAGCAGTACTTC
TRBJ2-1	TRBD2	-	TRBV4-3	CASSQRAGGPNEQFF	TGCGCCAGCAGCCAACGAGCGGGAGGGCCGAATGAGCAGTTCTTC
TRBJ2-7	TRBD1	-	TRBV4-2	CASSQARTGTSYEQYF	TGTGCCAGCAGCCAGGCCAGGACAGGGACGTCCTACGAGCAGTACTTC
TRBJ2-7	-	-	TRBV10-3	CAISEGVYEQYF	TGTGCCATCAGTGAAGGAGTTTACGAGCAGTACTTC
TRBJ2-7	-	-	TRBV30	CAWREKAVRAYEQYF	TGTGCCTGGAGGGAAAAGGCCGTCAGGGCGTACGAGCAGTACTTC
TRBJ2-1	TRBD2	-	TRBV19	CASSFRSGSNEQFF	TGTGCCAGTAGTTTTCGAAGCGGGAGCAATGAGCAGTTCTTC
TRBJ1-4	-	-	TRBV7-9	CASSSQEGRLNEKLFF	TGTGCCAGCAGCTCCCAGGAGGGCCGGCTTAATGAAAAACTGTTTTTT
TRBJ2-1	-	-	TRBV28	CASSLVGSSYNEQFF	TGTGCCAGCAGTTTAGTTGGGAGCTCCTACAATGAGCAGTTCTTC
TRBJ1-1	-	-	TRBV18	CASSPLTEGLRNTEAFF	TGTGCCAGCTCACCACTTACCGAAGGGCTTCGGAACACTGAAGCTTTCTTT
TRBJ1-5	-	-	TRBV7-2	CASSLEGVPNQPQHF	TGTGCCAGCAGCTTAGAGGGGGTCCCCAATCAGCCCCAGCATTTT
TRBJ2-7	-	-	TRBV5-1	CASSYRDSSYEQYF	TGCGCCAGCAGCTACCGGGACTCCTCCTACGAGCAGTACTTC
TRBJ2-2	TRBD2	-	TRBV19	CASSIGGREWTGELFF	TGTGCCAGTAGTATAGGAGGGCGGGAGTGGACCGGGGAGCTGTTTTTT
TRBJ2-7	-	few	TRBV19	CASSVGVGSYEQYF	TGTGCCAGTAGTGTGGGGGTAGGCTCCTACGAGCAGTACTTC
TRBJ1-4	-	-	TRBV7-9	CASSLDPNEKLFF	TGTGCCAGCAGCTTAGATCCTAATGAAAAACTGTTTTTT
TRBJ2-7	TRBD2	-	TRBV4-1	CASSRGLAGGSYEQYF	TGCGCCAGCAGCCGAGGACTAGCGGGAGGGTCCTACGAGCAGTACTTC
TRBJ1-3	TRBD1	-	TRBV4-3	CASSRGQGAHGNTIYF	TGCGCCAGCAGCCGCGGACAGGGGGCGCACGGAAACACCATATATTTT
TRBJ2-7	-	-	TRBV19	CASCDPYSYEQYF	TGTGCCAGTTGCGACCCTTATTCCTACGAGCAGTACTTC
TRBJ2-1	-	-	TRBV5-6	CASSSTPSNEQFF	TGTGCCAGCAGCTCTACTCCCTCCAATGAGCAGTTCTTC
TRBJ2-7	-	-	TRBV12-5	CASSPGGSEQYF	TGTGCTAGTTCCCCCGGGGGATCCGAGCAGTACTTC
TRBJ2-5	-	-	TRBV28	CASSPPRDYTEQETQYF	TGTGCCAGCAGTCCCCCTCGAGATTATACGGAACAAGAGACCCAGTACTTC
TRBJ2-7	-	-	TRBV2	CATGQPYEQYF	TGTGCAACCGGACAGCCCTACGAGCAGTACTTC
TRBJ2-2	TRBD1	-	TRBV13	CASSQGTGAVMYTGELFF	TGTGCCAGCAGCCAGGGGACAGGGGCGGTAATGTACACCGGGGAGCTGTTTTTT
TRBJ2-7	TRBD1	once	TRBV29-1	CSVASYRGSYEQYF	TGCAGCGTTGCGAGCTACAGGGGATCCTACGAGCAGTACTTC
TRBJ2-7	-	-	TRBV7-9	CASSLARVEQYF	TGTGCCAGCAGCTTAGCCCGGGTCGAGCAGTACTTC
TRBJ2-2	-	-	TRBV7-9	CASSLTRNRGGGELFF	TGTGCCAGCAGCTTGACTCGGAATCGAGGGGGCGGGGAGCTGTTTTTT
TRBJ2-6	-	-	TRBV29-1	CSVGTVVGSGANVLTF	TGCAGCGTTGGGACGGTCGTAGGCTCTGGGGCCAACGTCCTGACTTTC
TRBJ2-1	TRBD2	-	TRBV9	CASTPGLARNEQFF	TGTGCCAGCACCCCGGGACTAGCGAGGAATGAGCAGTTCTTC
TRBJ2-1	TRBD2	-	TRBV5-1	CASSLAGDEQFF	TGCGCCAGCAGTTTAGCGGGAGATGAGCAGTTCTTC
TRBJ2-5	-	-	TRBV7-2	CASSPRSSEGQETQYF	TGTGCCAGCAGCCCACGTTCTAGCGAAGGCCAAGAGACCCAGTACTTC